This is a list of T cell receptor beta chains from one sample in a study of vaccination effects on CD4 cells after COVID-19. Data came from immunoSEQ multiplex PCR; TCRdb stores just in-frame clones and leaves some out. The table has about 41,000 clones, around three quarters seen once. Their recognized antigens are unknown. Sequences were derived from CD4+ T cells from PBMCs cultured with HCoV-NL63 spike peptides, sampled before COVID-19 vaccination. These receptor sequences come from a human donor who received a COVID-19 vaccine. Both conserved end residues are part of each CDR3.

>TRBV2
CASSSDGNQPQHF
>TRBV29-1
CSVYTSSGELFF
>TRBV11-3
CASSLGKRNYNEQFF
>TRBV6-1
CASSERYNTEAFF
>TRBV6-5
CASSYEPGGVETQYF
>TRBV5-1
CASSLAAGNTGELFF
>TRBV28
CASSNIRRTGNGYTF
>TRBV19
CASSSTGAGEKLFF
>TRBV19
CASSIILTALNTEAFF
>TRBV6-5
CASSYDTTDTQYF
>TRBV7-3
CASSLMGTTNSPLHF
>TRBV2
CASSEGDSLALGHQPQHF
>TRBV5-6
CASSPRGALTGELFF
>TRBV3-1/TRBV3-2
CASSGGGFDTQYF
>TRBV12-3/TRBV12-4
CASSFYPNTEAFF
>TRBV28
CASSLPGGNTEAFF
>TRBV28
CASIPSGQLNTEAFF
>TRBV9
CASSVRSGHGYTF
>TRBV2
CASSWGGPITETQYF
>TRBV2
CASRRARDRVPDTQYF
>TRBV21-1
CASSKVPNGTGGANTQYF
>TRBV5-4
CASSLGQGAGGYTF
>TRBV3-1/TRBV3-2
CASSGTGNYGYTF